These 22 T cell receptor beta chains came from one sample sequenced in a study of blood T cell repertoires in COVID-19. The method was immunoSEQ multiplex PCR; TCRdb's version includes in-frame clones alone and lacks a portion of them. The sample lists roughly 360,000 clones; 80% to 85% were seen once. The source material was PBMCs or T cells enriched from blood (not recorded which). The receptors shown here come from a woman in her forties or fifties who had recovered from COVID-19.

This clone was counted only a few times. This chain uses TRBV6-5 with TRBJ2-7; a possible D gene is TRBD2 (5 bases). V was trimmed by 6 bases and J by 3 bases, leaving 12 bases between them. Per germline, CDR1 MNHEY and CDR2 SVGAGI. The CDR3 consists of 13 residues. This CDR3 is CASSLRELYEQYF. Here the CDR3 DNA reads TGTGCCAGCAGCCTCCGGGAACTCTACGAGCAGTACTTC.

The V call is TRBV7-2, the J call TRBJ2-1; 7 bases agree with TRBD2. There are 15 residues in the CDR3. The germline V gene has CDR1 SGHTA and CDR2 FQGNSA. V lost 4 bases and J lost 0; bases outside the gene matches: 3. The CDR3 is CASSSASGSYNEQFF. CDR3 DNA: TGTGCCAGCAGCTCAGCTAGCGGCTCCTACAATGAGCAGTTCTTC.

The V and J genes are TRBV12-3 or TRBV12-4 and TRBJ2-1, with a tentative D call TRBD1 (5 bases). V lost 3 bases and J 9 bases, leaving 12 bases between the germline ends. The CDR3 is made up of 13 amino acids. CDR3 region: CASSFTDRVEQFF. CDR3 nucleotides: TGTGCCAGCAGTTTTACCGACAGAGTTGAGCAGTTCTTC.

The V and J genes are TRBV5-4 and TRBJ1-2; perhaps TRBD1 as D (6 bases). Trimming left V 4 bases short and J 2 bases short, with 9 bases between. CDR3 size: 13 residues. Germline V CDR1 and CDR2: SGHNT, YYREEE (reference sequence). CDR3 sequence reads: CASSVDRNYGYTF. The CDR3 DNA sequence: TGTGCCAGCAGCGTGGACAGAAACTATGGCTACACCTTC.

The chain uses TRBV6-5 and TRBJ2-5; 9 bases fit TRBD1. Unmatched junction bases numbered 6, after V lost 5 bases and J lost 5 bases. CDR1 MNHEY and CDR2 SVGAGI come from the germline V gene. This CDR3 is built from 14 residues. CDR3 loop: CASSLGTGSETQYF. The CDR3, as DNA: TGTGCCAGCAGTCTCGGGACAGGGTCCGAGACCCAGTACTTC.

The CDR3 sequence: CASSYRRQGATEAFF. CDR3 nucleotide sequence: TGTGCCAGCAGTTACAGGCGACAGGGGGCAACTGAAGCTTTCTTT. The chain joins TRBV6-5 to TRBJ1-1; TRBD1 aligns across 10 bases. Germline-derived CDR1 and CDR2 are MNHEY and SVGAGI. After removal of 2 bases from V and 5 bases from J, the junction contained 5 bases not matched to a gene. CDR3 length: 15 residues.

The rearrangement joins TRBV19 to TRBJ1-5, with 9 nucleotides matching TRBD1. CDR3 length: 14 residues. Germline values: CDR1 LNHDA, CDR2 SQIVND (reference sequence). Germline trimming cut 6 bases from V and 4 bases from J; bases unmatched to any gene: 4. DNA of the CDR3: TGTGCCAGTAGACAGGGGGCAGGAAATCAGCCCCAGCATTTT. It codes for CASRQGAGNQPQHF.

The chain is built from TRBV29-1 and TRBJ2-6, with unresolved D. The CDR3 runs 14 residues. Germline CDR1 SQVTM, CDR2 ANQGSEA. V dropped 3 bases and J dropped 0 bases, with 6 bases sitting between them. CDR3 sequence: CSVELSSGANVLTF. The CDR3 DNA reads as TGCAGCGTTGAGTTGAGCTCTGGGGCCAACGTCCTGACTTTC.

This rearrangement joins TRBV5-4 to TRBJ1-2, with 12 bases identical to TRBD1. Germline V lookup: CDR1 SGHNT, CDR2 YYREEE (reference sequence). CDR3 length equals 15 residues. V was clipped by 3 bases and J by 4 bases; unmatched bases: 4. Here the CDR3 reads CASSSGTGGIYGYTF. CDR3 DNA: TGTGCCAGCAGCTCCGGGACAGGGGGCATCTATGGCTACACCTTC.

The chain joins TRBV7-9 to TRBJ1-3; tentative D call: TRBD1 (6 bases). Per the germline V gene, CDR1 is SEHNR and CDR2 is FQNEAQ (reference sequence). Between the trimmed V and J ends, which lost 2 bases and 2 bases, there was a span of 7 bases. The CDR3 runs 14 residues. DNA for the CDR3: TGTGCCAGCAGCTTAACAGGGACTGGAAACACCATATATTTT. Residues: CASSLTGTGNTIYF.

CDR3 in DNA: TGTGCCACCAGCAGAGGGCTGGGACTAGCGGACTACGAGCAGTACTTC. The encoded protein is CATSRGLGLADYEQYF. V is TRBV15 and J is TRBJ2-7, with 11 bases matching TRBD2. The V gene's germline CDR1 is LNHNV and CDR2 YYDKDF (reference sequence). Trimming took 1 base from V and 3 from J; bases not matched to a gene: 5. The CDR3 sequence is 16 residues long.

The CDR3 coding sequence is TGCAGCGTTGAGGGCGGGGGCACAGATACGCAGTATTTT. Its translation: CSVEGGGTDTQYF. The chain couples TRBV29-1 to TRBJ2-3, with TRBD2 as a possible D gene (6 bases). Looked up from germline, CDR1 is SQVTM and CDR2 is ANQGSEA. The CDR3 sequence is 13 residues long. V was pared by 3 bases and J by 1 base, with 8 bases between.

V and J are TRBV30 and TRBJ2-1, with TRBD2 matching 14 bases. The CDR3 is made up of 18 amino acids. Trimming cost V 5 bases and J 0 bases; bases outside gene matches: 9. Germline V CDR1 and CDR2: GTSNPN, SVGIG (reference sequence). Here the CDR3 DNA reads TGTGCCTGGCACGGACTAGCGGGAGGTTTATCCTCCTACAATGAGCAGTTCTTC. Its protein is CAWHGLAGGLSSYNEQFF.

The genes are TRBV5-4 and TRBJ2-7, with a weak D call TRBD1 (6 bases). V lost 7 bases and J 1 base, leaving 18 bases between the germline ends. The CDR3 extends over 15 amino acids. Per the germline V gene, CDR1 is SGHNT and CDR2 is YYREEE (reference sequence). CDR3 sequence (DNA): TGTGCCAGCGGACTCGGAACAGGGTATTCCTACGAGCAGTACTTC. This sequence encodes CASGLGTGYSYEQYF.

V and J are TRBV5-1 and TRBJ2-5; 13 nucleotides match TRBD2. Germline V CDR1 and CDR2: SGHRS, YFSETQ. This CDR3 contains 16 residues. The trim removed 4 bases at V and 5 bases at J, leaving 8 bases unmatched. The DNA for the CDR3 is TGCGCCAGCAGCCAGGGACTAGCGGGACGGCTGGAGACCCAGTACTTC. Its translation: CASSQGLAGRLETQYF.

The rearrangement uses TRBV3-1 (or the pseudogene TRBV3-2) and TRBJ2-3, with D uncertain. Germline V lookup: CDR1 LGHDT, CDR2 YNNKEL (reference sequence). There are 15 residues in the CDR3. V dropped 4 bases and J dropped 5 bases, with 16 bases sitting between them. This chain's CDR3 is CASSPKYPLQDTQYF. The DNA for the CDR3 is TGTGCCAGCAGCCCCAAATACCCTTTACAAGATACGCAGTATTTT.

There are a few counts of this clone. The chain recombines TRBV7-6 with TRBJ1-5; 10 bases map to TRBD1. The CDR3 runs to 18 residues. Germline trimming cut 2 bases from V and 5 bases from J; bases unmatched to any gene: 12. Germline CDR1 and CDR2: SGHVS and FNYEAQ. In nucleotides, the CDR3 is TGTGCCAGCAGCTTAAAGGGTCGACAGGGGGCCAATGATCAGCCCCAGCATTTT. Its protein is CASSLKGRQGANDQPQHF.

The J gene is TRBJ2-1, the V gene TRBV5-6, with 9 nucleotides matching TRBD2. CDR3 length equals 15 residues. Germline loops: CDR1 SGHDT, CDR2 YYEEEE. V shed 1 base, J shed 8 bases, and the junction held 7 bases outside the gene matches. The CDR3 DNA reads TGTGCCAGCAGCTTGAGCCTAGCGGGATATCATGAGCAGTTCTTC. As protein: CASSLSLAGYHEQFF.

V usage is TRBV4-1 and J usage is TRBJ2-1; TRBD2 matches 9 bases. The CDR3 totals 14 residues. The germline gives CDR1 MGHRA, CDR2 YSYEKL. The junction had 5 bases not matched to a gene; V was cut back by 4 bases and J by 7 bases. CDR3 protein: CASSLAGALNEQFF. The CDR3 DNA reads TGCGCCAGCAGCCTAGCGGGAGCTCTTAATGAGCAGTTCTTC.

CDR3 sequence reads: CASSGRAGGSYNEQFF. The CDR3 bases are TGTGCCAGCAGTGGTAGGGCGGGGGGTAGCTACAATGAGCAGTTCTTC. The J gene is TRBJ2-1, the V gene TRBV6-2 or TRBV6-3; 8 bases align to TRBD2. Germline CDR1 reads MNHEY; CDR2 reads SVGEGT. V dropped 5 bases and J dropped 3; count of bases not matched to a gene: 9. The length of the CDR3 is 16 residues.

The DNA of the CDR3 is TGTGCCTGGAGTGTAATCGGACAGGCCACCTACGAGCAGTACTTC. As protein: CAWSVIGQATYEQYF. The gene calls are TRBV30 and TRBJ2-7; TRBD1 matches 7 bases. Trimming at V came to 0 bases and at J to 2 bases, leaving 7 bases not matched to a gene. The CDR3 runs 15 residues. From germline, CDR1 is GTSNPN and CDR2 SVGIG (reference sequence).

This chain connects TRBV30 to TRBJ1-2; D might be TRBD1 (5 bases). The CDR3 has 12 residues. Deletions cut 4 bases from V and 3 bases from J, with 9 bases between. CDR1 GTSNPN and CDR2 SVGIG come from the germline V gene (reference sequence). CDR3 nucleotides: TGTGCCTGGACCTCGGGGGACTATGGCTACACCTTC. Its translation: CAWTSGDYGYTF.